These T cell receptor beta chains were read from a single sample in a study of T-cell memory formation after mild COVID-19. TCRdb passed the 5' RACE reads through MiXCR, listing each CDR3 protein once. The repertoire holds 89,000 or so distinct CDR3 sequences, with about 13% as singletons. Sample: PBMCs or a T cell subset sorted from them (not recorded which). These receptors were collected from a man aged 18-30 years who had mild COVID-19 (a few samples of this study predate the infection). Cell type and time point are not known. Both conserved end residues are part of each CDR3. Expanded clones are given a class, and other clones once, few, many or no size at all.

CDR3 protein,clone size,V gene,J gene
CASSLSWTGNTGELFF,.,TRBV7-9,TRBJ2-2
CASSPGTDDREQYF,.,TRBV9,TRBJ2-7
CASSGQGAWGANVLTF,few,TRBV5-6,TRBJ2-6
CASSLAAREAFF,.,TRBV5-5,TRBJ1-1
CASSFGRGTYEQYF,few,TRBV27,TRBJ2-7
CASRPDSHTEAFF,few,TRBV6-5,TRBJ1-1
CASSPNGNTIYF,.,TRBV7-6,TRBJ1-3
CASSRGIAGELFF,.,TRBV7-9,TRBJ2-2
CASGKGYQETQYF,.,TRBV19,TRBJ2-5
CASSDLVTGNDEQFF,.,TRBV5-1,TRBJ2-1
CASSVGLAGYEQYF,few,TRBV9,TRBJ2-7
CASSYKGGTEAFF,.,TRBV4-1,TRBJ1-1
CASQTGNEQFF,.,TRBV12-3/TRBV12-4,TRBJ2-1
CASQGHSSGNTIYF,few,TRBV7-9,TRBJ1-3
CASSQGWASRDTQYF,few,TRBV14,TRBJ2-3
CGTGSHTEAFF,few,TRBV6-1,TRBJ1-1
CASSKGPGVDTQYF,few,TRBV21-1,TRBJ2-3
CASTPASSGDGYTF,.,TRBV6-5,TRBJ1-2
CASSSGQGDENLFF,.,TRBV9,TRBJ1-4
CASSPWSGGNEQYF,few,TRBV7-6,TRBJ2-7
CASSPWTGNTEAFF,few,TRBV9,TRBJ1-1
CASRSGQGDTGELFF,few,TRBV6-5,TRBJ2-2
CASSRGEDEQFF,few,TRBV6-5,TRBJ2-1
CSARRDRTQYF,.,TRBV20-1,TRBJ2-3
CASSLVLGEQFF,.,TRBV12-3/TRBV12-4,TRBJ2-1
CASSRLVHSYEQYF,.,TRBV27,TRBJ2-7